This TCR beta chain derives from a study of T-cell reconstitution after alpha-beta-depleted transplantation in children. Study observations and caveats: In patients about two months after transplant, alpha-beta T cells reportedly arose from several hundred expanded graft clones.

The TCRbeta library incorporated unique molecular identifiers. TCRdb re-called the PCR reads through MiXCR, storing one row per CDR3 protein. The sample records roughly 250,000 distinct CDR3 sequences, around 8% being singletons. Germline lookup yields CDR1 DFQATT and CDR2 SNEGSKA (reference sequence). This CDR3 is 14 amino acids long. The V end was cut by 0 bases, the J end by 5 bases, with 13 bases between. This clonotype was recorded many times. Its antigen is still unknown. The chain combines TRBV20-1 with TRBJ2-5; D is possibly TRBD2 (6 bases). This TCR was recovered from a male patient younger than 18 who had a stem cell transplant for acute lymphoblastic leukemia, so the T cells may come from the graft donor. This sample comprised PBMCs, mostly from graft donor cells, obtained 180 days after TCRalphabeta/CD19-depleted stem cell transplant. CDR3 nucleotide sequence: TGCAGTGCTAGAGATCCAAGGGGAGGCGAGACCCAGTACTTC. Protein product: CSARDPRGGETQYF.